One sample yielded the 3 T cell receptor beta chains listed below, sequenced in a study of blood T cell repertoires in COVID-19 (dated by TCRdb to the early 2020s). The library came from the immunoSEQ multiplex PCR assay. The table was pulled from immuneACCESS by TCRdb, which kept in-frame rearrangements only. Such tables lose some clones; where checked, under half of the loss comes from unresolved V genes, and the rest has no known cause. Within this sample are 300,000 or so clones, with around 87% of them counted one time only. The ten most abundant clones make up 1% to 1.5% of the sample. The sample taken for sequencing was peripheral blood. These receptors originate from a man between 65 and 80 years old with acute or convalescent COVID-19.

The genes are TRBV6-5 and TRBJ1-5; possibly TRBD1 for D (5 bases). V dropped 2 bases and J dropped 3 bases, with 11 bases sitting between them. The V gene's germline CDR1 is MNHEY and CDR2 SVGAGI. CDR3 length: 15 amino acids. The CDR3, as DNA: TGTGCCAGCAGTTACGGCCGGGGGAACAATCAGCCCCAGCATTTT. Protein product: CASSYGRGNNQPQHF.

The chain combines TRBV7-9 with TRBJ2-1; tentatively, D is TRBD2 (7 bases). This CDR3 spans 14 amino acids. V was shortened by 3 bases and J by 5 bases, with 11 bases between the two germline ends. From germline, CDR1 is SEHNR and CDR2 FQNEAQ (reference sequence). This CDR3 reads CASSLGGPNNEQFF. In DNA, the CDR3 is TGTGCCAGCAGCTTGGGGGGGCCAAACAATGAGCAGTTCTTC.

The rearrangement links TRBV28 to TRBJ2-2, with D possibly TRBD2 on 6 matching bases. Looked up from germline, CDR1 is MDHEN and CDR2 is SYDVKM. Trimming removed 6 bases from V and 3 bases from J, with 11 bases in between. There are 14 residues in the CDR3. CDR3 nucleotide sequence: TGTGCCAGCAGAGGCGGAGGGGACACCGGGGAGCTGTTTTTT. Protein: CASRGGGDTGELFF.